This entry describes one T cell receptor beta chain. Its specificity is not known. The CDR3 extends over 12 amino acids. CDR1 and CDR2 (germline): SNHLY, FYNNEI. Trimming pared 7 bases from V and 3 bases from J, leaving 10 bases between. This entry belongs to a study of OX40 agonist ivuxolimab in advanced cancers. General study findings and limits: At 0.1 to 3.0 mg/kg and by week 6, clonal expansion occurred in CD4+ and CD8+ blood T cells. CD8+ T cells showed, on average, more clonal expansion than CD4+ cells.

Assay: immunoSEQ multiplex PCR; the TCRdb copy retains only in-frame clones and omits some. This sample yields 50,000 to 60,000 clones, of which around 86% are seen a single time; approximately 14% belongs to the top ten. The receptor was derived from an adult with an advanced solid tumor such as melanoma, head and neck, liver or kidney cancer. Sequencing was performed on CD4+ or CD8+ T cells sorted from blood, taken in a trial of the OX40 agonist ivuxolimab. The chain combines TRBV2 with TRBJ2-7, with D maybe TRBD1 (6 bases). As DNA, the CDR3 is TGTGCCAGCACAGGGGCGTACTACGAGCAGTACTTC. Residues: CASTGAYYEQYF. Full variable domain (outside the CDR3, taken from reference TRBV2 and TRBJ2-7): EPEVTQTPSHQVTQMGQEVILRCVPISNHLYFYWYRQILGQKVEFLVSFYNNEISEKSEIFDDQFSVERPDGSNFTLKIRSTKLEDSAMYFCASTGAYYEQYFGPGTRLTVT.